A single sample is the source of the 17 T cell receptor beta chains below, sequenced in a study of cytomegalovirus exposure and HLA in healthy donors. Some clones are missing from TCRdb's copy, which holds only in-frame ones; the method was immunoSEQ multiplex PCR. Here the sample spans about 62,000 clones, around 93% being singletons. Input material: PBMCs. The receptors originated from a woman between 18 and 29 years old in good health and CMV-seropositive.

The chain recombines TRBV4-3 with TRBJ1-6, with a possible D match to TRBD1 (6 bases). The CDR3 covers 17 residues. V was clipped by 2 bases and J by 1 base, with 12 bases between them. Germline CDR1 and CDR2: LGHNA and YSLEER. The CDR3 DNA reads as TGCGCCAGCAGCCAAAAAATGGACAGTTCCTATAATTCACCCCTCCACTTT. It encodes CASSQKMDSSYNSPLHF.

This clone was recorded once. The rearrangement joins TRBV9 to TRBJ2-3, with a possible D match to TRBD1 (6 bases). V lost 0 bases and J lost 2, with 10 bases in between. CDR1 and CDR2 (germline): SGDLS, YYNGEE. The CDR3 length is 15 residues. CDR3 residues: CASSVEGHYTDTQYF. Written as DNA, the CDR3 is TGTGCCAGCAGCGTAGAGGGACACTACACAGATACGCAGTATTTT.

This clone was seen just once. CDR3: CASSLDATGVNEQYF. For the CDR3, the DNA is TGTGCCAGCAGCTTAGACGCGACAGGGGTAAACGAGCAGTACTTC. This rearrangement joins TRBV7-9 to TRBJ2-7; 8 positions agree with TRBD1. Germline trimming cut 1 base from V and 5 bases from J; bases unmatched to any gene: 7. CDR3 length: 15 amino acids. Germline V gene sequence: CDR1 SEHNR, CDR2 FQNEAQ (reference sequence).

The chain is built from TRBV10-3 and TRBJ2-7; the match to TRBD1 covers 7 bases. V lost 6 bases and J lost 3; bases outside the gene matches: 5. The CDR3 loop spans 13 amino acids. The germline CDR1 and CDR2 sequences are ENHRY and SYGVKD. The CDR3 region has the DNA TGTGCCATCAGCCTGGGGGACAGCTACGAGCAGTACTTC. It specifies CAISLGDSYEQYF.

The J gene is TRBJ1-2, the V gene TRBV2, with 12 bases lining up with TRBD1. The germline V gene has CDR1 SNHLY and CDR2 FYNNEI. The CDR3 runs to 15 residues. The V gene end was trimmed by 6 bases and the J gene end by 8 bases; junction bases not matched to a gene: 10. CDR3 residues: CASRPGTGGAGGYTF. Here the CDR3 DNA reads TGTGCCAGCAGACCCGGGACAGGGGGCGCGGGAGGCTACACCTTC.

This chain uses TRBV2 with TRBJ2-1, with TRBD1 matching over 7 bases. Germline lookup yields CDR1 SNHLY and CDR2 FYNNEI. The junction had 16 bases not matched to a gene; V was cut back by 10 bases and J by 10 bases. The CDR3 is 14 amino acids. The CDR3 region is CATLSPDRSKEQFF. The CDR3 DNA reads as TGTGCCACCCTTAGCCCGGACAGGTCTAAAGAGCAGTTCTTC.

The rearrangement links TRBV2 to TRBJ2-2; a weak D match, TRBD1 (6 bases). V was shortened by 7 bases and J by 0 bases, with 9 bases between the two germline ends. CDR1 is SNHLY, CDR2 FYNNEI, per germline. This CDR3 is 14 amino acids long. The DNA for the CDR3 is TGTGCCAGCATAGCAGGGGCGAACACCGGGGAGCTGTTTTTT. The encoded protein is CASIAGANTGELFF.

The J gene is TRBJ2-1, the V gene TRBV9; no reliable D call. V lost 1 base and J 6 bases, leaving 5 bases between the germline ends. The germline V gene encodes CDR1 SGDLS and CDR2 YYNGEE. CDR3 length equals 12 residues. The CDR3 is CASSVFFNEQFF. The CDR3 DNA is TGTGCCAGCAGCGTATTCTTCAATGAGCAGTTCTTC.

The chain employs TRBV25-1 and TRBJ2-7; 7 bases agree with TRBD1. From germline, CDR1 is MGHDK and CDR2 SYGVNS. The junction had 4 bases not matched to a gene; V was cut back by 1 base and J by 1 base. The CDR3 is 15 residues long. The CDR3 spells CASSEWVRGSYEQYF. CDR3 DNA sequence: TGTGCCAGCAGTGAATGGGTCAGGGGGTCCTACGAGCAGTACTTC.

V usage is TRBV7-2 and J usage is TRBJ1-2, with unresolved D. Germline CDR1 SGHTA, CDR2 FQGNSA. There are 12 residues in the CDR3. The V end was cut by 1 base, the J end by 7 bases, with 7 bases between. CDR3 sequence (DNA): TGTGCCAGCAGCTTAGGAGGCTTTGGCTACACCTTC. This codes for CASSLGGFGYTF.

CDR3 DNA: TGTGCCAGCCGACTTCCTGGGTGGGGCAGGGAGGGCGAGCAGTACTTC. It translates to CASRLPGWGREGEQYF. V gene TRBV5-8 combines with J gene TRBJ2-7, with 7 bases that match TRBD2. V lost 7 bases and J lost 6; bases outside the gene matches: 19. The germline V gene has CDR1 SGHTS and CDR2 YDEGEE. The CDR3 is made up of 16 amino acids. The variable domain in full, completed from reference TRBV5-8 and TRBJ2-7, reads EAGVTQSPTHLIKTRGQQATLRCSPISGHTSVYWYQQALGLGLQFLLWYDEGEERNRGNFPPRFSGRQFPNYSSELNVNALELEDSALYLCASRLPGWGREGEQYFGPGTRLTVT.

This sequence joins TRBV11-2 and TRBJ1-2; D is uncertain. The V end lost 1 base, the J end lost 7 bases, and 4 bases lay between the germline ends. Germline-derived CDR1 and CDR2 are SGHAT and FQNNGV. The CDR3 is made up of 11 amino acids. The CDR3 DNA reads as TGTGCCAGCAGCTTAGGAGGTGGCTACACCTTC. Its protein is CASSLGGGYTF.

The chain joins TRBV5-1 to TRBJ1-1; tentative D call: TRBD1 (5 bases). Germline V gene sequence: CDR1 SGHRS, CDR2 YFSETQ. V lost 5 bases and J lost 5, with 13 bases in between. CDR3 size: 13 residues. The CDR3 region has the DNA TGCGCCAGCAGGTCAGGGTCTGGTACTGAAGCTTTCTTT. Translating gives CASRSGSGTEAFF. Variable domain in full (rest from reference TRBV5-1 and TRBJ1-1): KAGVTQTPRYLIKTRGQQVTLSCSPISGHRSVSWYQQTPGQGLQFLFEYFSETQRNKGNFPGRFSGRQFSNSRSEMNVSTLELGDSALYLCASRSGSGTEAFFGQGTRLTVV.

V usage is TRBV7-2 and J usage is TRBJ2-7, with 14 bases aligning to TRBD2. The CDR3 loop spans 16 amino acids. Germline V gene lookup returns CDR1 SGHTA and CDR2 FQGNSA. Trimming cost V 4 bases and J 6 bases; bases outside gene matches: 8. CDR3 in DNA: TGTGCCAGCAGCTCAAGGGGACTAGCGGGAGTCAGCGAGCAGTACTTC. Translated, it gives CASSSRGLAGVSEQYF.

This chain connects TRBV29-1 to TRBJ1-1; D call uncertain. V was pared by 6 bases and J by 5 bases, with 13 bases between. The CDR3 contains 12 residues. Germline V gene data show CDR1 as SQVTM and CDR2 as ANQGSEA. DNA of the CDR3: TGCAGCGTCTCGCCCCCGGGAACTGAAGCTTTCTTT. Translation gives CSVSPPGTEAFF.

V gene TRBV5-4 combines with J gene TRBJ2-7; TRBD1 matches at 10 bases. The V gene end was trimmed by 4 bases and the J gene end by 3 bases; junction bases not matched to a gene: 1. The length of the CDR3 is 13 residues. Per germline, CDR1 SGHNT and CDR2 YYREEE (reference sequence). CDR3: CASSRDRGYEQYF. For the CDR3, the DNA is TGTGCCAGCAGCCGGGACAGGGGCTACGAGCAGTACTTC.

With regard to this clone: At one boundary the junction diverges from the germline segment, which might be a read error. J is TRBJ1-1 and V is TRBV18, with D hard to call. Looked up from germline, CDR1 is KGHSH and CDR2 is LQKENI. The CDR3 is 14 amino acids. CDR3 sequence: CASLPSGLNTEAFF. The CDR3 region has the DNA TGTGCCAGCTTACCATCGGGGTTGAACACTGAAGCTTTCTTT.